This entry describes one TCR beta chain. This entry is derived from a study of blood T cell repertoires in COVID-19. This CDR3 comprises 15 residues. The V gene's germline CDR1 is LNHNV and CDR2 YYDKDF (reference sequence). V lost 7 bases and J lost 0, with 15 bases in between. Profiled with immunoSEQ multiplex PCR; TCRdb holds only in-frame clones, not every one. The sample records about 190,000 clones, 88% being singletons. J is TRBJ1-1 and V is TRBV15; TRBD1 is a possible D gene (6 bases). Sequences were obtained from peripheral blood. This TCR came from a man younger than 30 with active or convalescent COVID-19. CDR3 loop: CATTDSVLMNTEAFF. In DNA form, the CDR3 reads TGTGCCACCACGGACAGCGTATTAATGAACACTGAAGCTTTCTTT.